Each of the 32 T cell receptor beta chains below was sequenced from the same sample in a study of T cell repertoires in cytomegalovirus infection. From the reads, TCRdb called clonotypes with MiXCR, one entry per CDR3 protein. The profile shows about 470,000 distinct CDR3 sequences, approximately 40% of them singletons. No cognate antigen is known for these TCRs. The material sequenced was cultured PBMCs, taken from culture after CMV antigen stimulation. These receptors all stem from a human donor in good health (CMV status not recorded). Some clones in this sample may be carry-over from other donors' samples.

This clonotype came up a few times. The chain carries TRBV7-2 and TRBJ2-5; 7 nucleotides agree with TRBD1. Germline CDR1 SGHTA, CDR2 FQGNSA. The CDR3 is 14 residues long. V shed 6 bases, J shed 1 base, and the junction held 5 bases outside the gene matches. The CDR3: CASRWTGIQETQYF. As DNA, the CDR3 is TGTGCCAGCAGGTGGACAGGCATCCAAGAGACCCAGTACTTC.

The rearrangement links TRBV27 to TRBJ2-1; 8 bases are shared with TRBD1. The V gene end was trimmed by 2 bases and the J gene end by 10 bases; junction bases not matched to a gene: 7. Germline CDR1 and CDR2: MNHEY and SMNVEV (reference sequence). The CDR3 extends over 14 amino acids. CDR3 residues: CASSLLDRAGEQFF. The CDR3 DNA is TGTGCCAGCAGTTTACTGGACAGGGCGGGAGAGCAGTTCTTC.

This chain connects TRBV6-5 to TRBJ1-6, with D tentatively TRBD1 (5 bases). V lost 7 bases and J lost 5, with 9 bases in between. The germline V gene has CDR1 MNHEY and CDR2 SVGAGI. The CDR3 is 13 residues long. CDR3 sequence (DNA): TGTGCCAGCATGGTACAGGATAATTCACCCCTCCACTTT. Protein: CASMVQDNSPLHF.

The V and J genes are TRBV7-2 and TRBJ2-3; 7 bases map to TRBD2. The germline gives CDR1 SGHTA, CDR2 FQGNSA. The CDR3 runs 15 residues. Germline trimming cut 2 bases from V and 2 bases from J; bases unmatched to any gene: 4. CDR3 coding DNA: TGTGCCAGCAGCTTACTAGCGGAGTTCACAGATACGCAGTATTTT. Translating it yields CASSLLAEFTDTQYF.

The rearrangement links TRBV19 to TRBJ1-5; TRBD1 matches at 7 bases. The J segment lost 5 bases and the V segment lost 1 base, leaving 5 bases of the junction unmatched. From germline, CDR1 is LNHDA and CDR2 SQIVND (reference sequence). The CDR3 has 15 residues. The CDR3 DNA sequence: TGTGCCAGTAGTATAGGGAGGGACAGAGATCAGCCCCAGCATTTT. Residues: CASSIGRDRDQPQHF.

In DNA form, the CDR3 reads TGTGCCAGCAGCTTACGAGAGGGGGGCAGACTGAGCTCCTACGAGCAGTACTTC. It specifies CASSLREGGRLSSYEQYF. The chain combines TRBV7-8 with TRBJ2-7, with D perhaps TRBD1 or TRBD2 (6 bases each). CDR1 is SGHVS, CDR2 FQNEAQ, per germline. The V end was cut by 2 bases, the J end by 0 bases, with 20 bases between. The CDR3 has 18 amino acids. Full variable domain (missing parts from reference TRBV7-8 and TRBJ2-7): GAGVSQSPRYKVAKRGQDVALRCDPISGHVSLFWYQQALGQGPEFLTYFQNEAQLDKSGLPSDRFFAERPEGSVSTLKIQRTQQEDSAVYLCASSLREGGRLSSYEQYFGPGTRLTVT.

This clonotype was recorded a few times. The chain has TRBV5-1 and TRBJ1-2; 8 nucleotides agree with TRBD1. CDR3 size: 14 residues. Per the germline V gene, CDR1 is SGHRS and CDR2 is YFSETQ. V was clipped by 4 bases and J by 13 bases; unmatched bases: 15. In DNA, the CDR3 is TGCGCCAGCAGCGCGGAGTTGAGCAAAACAGGGGGCACCTTC. It yields the protein CASSAELSKTGGTF.

J is TRBJ1-4 and V is TRBV5-1; D is perhaps TRBD1 (6 bases). V lost 4 bases, J lost 8 bases, and 18 bases lay in between. From germline, CDR1 is SGHRS and CDR2 YFSETQ. CDR3 length equals 15 residues. CDR3: CASSGGQPVGEKLFF. CDR3 nucleotide sequence: TGCGCCAGCAGCGGCGGACAGCCCGTGGGGGAAAAACTGTTTTTT.

The chain has TRBV4-1 and TRBJ1-1, with 9 bases matching TRBD1. This CDR3 is built from 16 residues. Germline values: CDR1 MGHRA, CDR2 YSYEKL. J gave up 2 bases and V 4 bases, and 8 bases lay outside the gene matches. CDR3 DNA: TGCGCCAGCAGCCGAGGACAGGGGCTATTTAACACTGAAGCTTTCTTT. This codes for CASSRGQGLFNTEAFF.

A word on this clonotype: Mismatch with germline at one junction end may stem from a read error. The chain joins TRBV7-6 to TRBJ2-7; tentatively, D is TRBD2 (6 bases). Germline CDR1 is SGHVS and CDR2 is FNYEAQ. There are 12 residues in the CDR3. This chain's CDR3 is CASRLGGGKQYF. The CDR3 nucleotides are TGTGCCAGCCGCTTAGGCGGCGGGAAGCAGTACTTC.

Here the CDR3 DNA reads TGTGCCAGCAGTTCCCCGCCCGGCAGCTCCTATAATTCACCCCTCCACTTT. The encoded protein is CASSSPPGSSYNSPLHF. The chain uses TRBV6-5 and TRBJ1-6; D ambiguous. With 4 bases removed from V and 0 bases from J, the gap between germline ends came to 13 bases. The germline gives CDR1 MNHEY, CDR2 SVGAGI. The CDR3 sequence is 17 residues long.

This clonotype occurred once. In DNA, the CDR3 is TGTGCCAGCAGTTTAGGGACGGGGACAGGGGGCGCTGGAGATACGCAGTATTTT. This gives the protein CASSLGTGTGGAGDTQYF. This sequence joins TRBV28 and TRBJ2-3; TRBD1 aligns across 12 bases. Germline assignment: CDR1 MDHEN and CDR2 SYDVKM. The CDR3 extends over 18 amino acids. V gave up 2 bases and J gave up 5 bases; unmatched junction bases: 11.

This clonotype has only a few counts. The rearrangement joins TRBV7-2 to TRBJ2-1; D might be TRBD2 (6 bases). The V end was cut by 2 bases, the J end by 4 bases, with 18 bases between. Germline loops: CDR1 SGHTA, CDR2 FQGNSA. CDR3 length equals 17 residues. The CDR3 DNA is TGTGCCAGCAGCTTATCGGCGGGGTCGGTGTTTTACAATGAGCAGTTCTTC. This encodes CASSLSAGSVFYNEQFF.

About this clonotype: It is unclear where the CDR3 begins or ends on the DNA, so no DNA is shown, and the CDR3 is as TCRdb lists it. The chain is built from TRBV11-2 and TRBJ2-1; the D call TRBD1 from the table was never checked on the DNA. Germline assignment: CDR1 SGHAT and CDR2 FQNNGV. The CDR3 region is 13 residues in length, termini included. The CDR3 spells CASSFGGGTQEFF.

The V and J genes are TRBV29-1 and TRBJ2-6, with D uncertain. Germline V gene lookup returns CDR1 SQVTM and CDR2 ANQGSEA. CDR3 size: 16 residues. Deletions cut 6 bases from V and 0 bases from J, with 15 bases between. CDR3 DNA sequence: TGCAGCGTGGCTAGACCCAACCACTCTGGGGCCAACGTCCTGACTTTC. This codes for CSVARPNHSGANVLTF.

This clonotype was picked up a small number of times. CDR3 sequence: CATTNPRGGTDTQYF. For the CDR3, the DNA is TGTGCCACAACTAACCCCCGGGGGGGCACAGATACGCAGTATTTT. The J gene is TRBJ2-3, the V gene TRBV6-8, with 7 positions matching TRBD2. Unmatched junction bases numbered 11, after V lost 10 bases and J lost 1 base. The CDR3 has 15 amino acids. Germline CDR1 reads MNHGY; CDR2 reads SAAAGT.

This clonotype showed up many times. The chain uses TRBV7-2 and TRBJ2-5, with D tentatively TRBD2 (5 bases). Germline-derived CDR1 and CDR2 are SGHTA and FQGNSA. V was shortened by 5 bases and J by 1 base, with 11 bases between the two germline ends. This CDR3 is 14 amino acids long. This chain's CDR3 is CASSPDWTQETQYF. Written as DNA, the CDR3 is TGTGCCAGCAGCCCGGACTGGACCCAAGAGACCCAGTACTTC.

The chain uses TRBV7-6 and TRBJ2-5; 7 nucleotides match TRBD2. Looked up from germline, CDR1 is SGHVS and CDR2 is FNYEAQ. The junction had 12 bases not matched to a gene; V was cut back by 4 bases and J by 4 bases. This CDR3 contains 16 residues. Here the CDR3 reads CASSSLAAGAGETQYF. CDR3 in DNA: TGTGCCAGCAGCTCCCTAGCTGCGGGAGCGGGAGAGACCCAGTACTTC.

This clonotype was seen more than once but under ten times. This rearrangement joins TRBV12-3 or TRBV12-4 to TRBJ2-1; 8 bases are a match to TRBD1. The CDR3 is 15 amino acids. V gave up 1 base and J gave up 3 bases; unmatched junction bases: 2. The CDR3 bases are TGTGCCAGCAGTTTAGGGACAGGGAGCTACAATGAGCAGTTCTTC. Encoded protein: CASSLGTGSYNEQFF.

This clonotype was detected ten times or more. The rearrangement joins TRBV7-2 to TRBJ1-5; no reliable D call. The CDR3 runs 15 residues. CDR1 SGHTA and CDR2 FQGNSA come from the germline V gene. V gave up 5 bases and J gave up 6 bases, with 17 bases separating them. The chain's CDR3 is CASSVNSGVGQPQHF. The CDR3 bases are TGTGCCAGCAGCGTGAACTCAGGAGTGGGTCAGCCCCAGCATTTT.

The chain joins TRBV19 to TRBJ2-2; D might be TRBD2 (5 bases). Germline CDR1 reads LNHDA; CDR2 reads SQIVND (reference sequence). V was trimmed by 10 bases and J by 1 base, leaving 16 bases between them. The CDR3 covers 15 residues. The CDR3 region is CATRAGRLNTGELFF. The CDR3 nucleotides are TGTGCCACCCGCGCGGGTAGGCTGAACACCGGGGAGCTGTTTTTT.

The CDR3 nucleotides are TGTGCCATCAGCGGGACAGGGAGTGGTGATACGCAGTATTTT. Encoded protein: CAISGTGSGDTQYF. The chain joins TRBV10-3 to TRBJ2-3, with 9 bases lining up with TRBD1. V lost 6 bases, J lost 6 bases, and 7 bases stayed unmatched. This CDR3 has 14 amino acids. Germline-derived CDR1 and CDR2 are ENHRY and SYGVKD.

The chain employs TRBV5-4 and TRBJ2-3, with 7 nucleotides matching TRBD2. The CDR3 covers 16 residues. Per the germline V gene, CDR1 is SGHNT and CDR2 is YYREEE (reference sequence). V lost 4 bases and J lost 4; bases outside the gene matches: 12. The CDR3 spells CASSPLPRTSSDTQYF. The DNA of the CDR3 is TGTGCCAGCAGCCCTTTACCCCGGACTAGTTCAGATACGCAGTATTTT. Full variable domain (outside the CDR3, taken from reference TRBV5-4 and TRBJ2-3): ETGVTQSPTHLIKTRGQQVTLRCSSQSGHNTVSWYQQALGQGPQFIFQYYREEENGRGNFPPRFSGLQFPNYSSELNVNALELDDSALYLCASSPLPRTSSDTQYFGPGTRLTVL.

The CDR3 region is CASSPTRSSLQETQYF. CDR3 DNA: TGTGCCAGCTCACCAACAAGGTCTAGCCTTCAAGAGACCCAGTACTTC. The chain couples TRBV18 to TRBJ2-5; possibly TRBD2 for D (5 bases). The germline V gene has CDR1 KGHSH and CDR2 LQKENI. V lost 2 bases to trimming and J lost 2 bases, with 15 bases between them. This CDR3 is 16 amino acids long.

Turning to this clonotype: Mismatch with germline at one junction end may stem from a read error. V usage is TRBV7-2 and J usage is TRBJ2-2; 11 bases agree with TRBD2. Per germline, CDR1 SGHTA and CDR2 FQGNSA. The CDR3 spans 17 residues. As DNA, the CDR3 is TGTGCCAGCAGCGCGCGTAGCGGGGGGGATGCCACCGAGGAGCTGTTTTTT. Its protein is CASSARSGGDATEELFF.

The J gene is TRBJ2-1, the V gene TRBV2, with TRBD2 as a possible D gene (6 bases). This CDR3 has 17 residues. The V end lost 7 bases, the J end lost 0 bases, and 19 bases lay between the germline ends. CDR1 SNHLY and CDR2 FYNNEI come from the germline V gene. As DNA, the CDR3 is TGTGCCAGCACCCTGCCCCTAGCGCATTACTCCTACAATGAGCAGTTCTTC. It yields the protein CASTLPLAHYSYNEQFF.

The chain has TRBV24-1 and TRBJ1-1; no definite D call. This CDR3 is 14 amino acids long. Trimming stripped 1 base from V and 10 bases from J, with 15 bases between. Germline CDR1 and CDR2: KGHDR and SFDVKD. The CDR3 nucleotides are TGTGCCACCAGTGATTTAAGCCGGTCATCGGGAGCTTTCTTT. Its translation: CATSDLSRSSGAFF.

The genes are TRBV12-3 or TRBV12-4 and TRBJ1-2; 8 nucleotides agree with TRBD1. This CDR3 comprises 13 residues. V was clipped by 4 bases and J by 8 bases; unmatched bases: 6. CDR3 sequence reads: CASSSSGGWGYTF. CDR3 nucleotides: TGTGCCAGCAGTTCGTCAGGGGGCTGGGGCTACACCTTC.

V is TRBV4-1 and J is TRBJ2-1; D is unclear. V was shortened by 2 bases and J by 1 base, with 12 bases between the two germline ends. The CDR3 covers 16 residues. The germline gives CDR1 MGHRA, CDR2 YSYEKL. The CDR3 bases are TGCGCCAGCAGCCAATTCGACGGCCCGTCCTACAATGAGCAGTTCTTC. As protein: CASSQFDGPSYNEQFF.

V is TRBV6-2 or TRBV6-3 and J is TRBJ2-4, with 10 positions matching TRBD1. The V segment lost 4 bases and the J segment 7 bases; nucleotides outside the gene matches: 10. Looked up from germline, CDR1 is MNHEY and CDR2 is SVGEGT. This CDR3 comprises 16 residues. The CDR3 region has the DNA TGTGCCAGCAGTTTTAGAGGGGACAGGGGACAGAACATTCAGTACTTC. Amino acids: CASSFRGDRGQNIQYF.

Only a few counts were recorded for this clonotype. This sequence joins TRBV7-2 and TRBJ2-5, with D maybe TRBD1 (5 bases). Germline lookup yields CDR1 SGHTA and CDR2 FQGNSA. CDR3 length: 14 residues. V was shortened by 2 bases and J by 3 bases, with 10 bases between the two germline ends. CDR3 in DNA: TGTGCCAGCAGCTTACAGGGAATGGAAGAGACCCAGTACTTC. Translated: CASSLQGMEETQYF.

The rearrangement joins TRBV6-5 to TRBJ2-3; tentative D call: TRBD2 (5 bases). The CDR3 contains 14 residues. The V gene lost 2 bases and the J gene lost 1 base, with 7 bases spanning the gap. Germline V gene lookup returns CDR1 MNHEY and CDR2 SVGAGI. The CDR3 DNA sequence: TGTGCCAGCAGTTACGGAGCGGGCACAGATACGCAGTATTTT. Amino acids: CASSYGAGTDTQYF.